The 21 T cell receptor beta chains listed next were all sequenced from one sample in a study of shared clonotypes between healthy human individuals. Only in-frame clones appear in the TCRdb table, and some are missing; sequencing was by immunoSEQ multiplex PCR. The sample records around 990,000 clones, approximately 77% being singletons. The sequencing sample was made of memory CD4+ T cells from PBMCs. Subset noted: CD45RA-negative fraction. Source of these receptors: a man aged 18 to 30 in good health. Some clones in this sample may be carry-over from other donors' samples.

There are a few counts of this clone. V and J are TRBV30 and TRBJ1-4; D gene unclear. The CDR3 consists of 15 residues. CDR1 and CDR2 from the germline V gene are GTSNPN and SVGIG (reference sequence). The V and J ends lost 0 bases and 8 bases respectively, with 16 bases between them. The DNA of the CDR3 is TGTGCCTGGAGTGTTTCAGCCCGATTGAGGGAAAAACTGTTTTTT. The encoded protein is CAWSVSARLREKLFF.

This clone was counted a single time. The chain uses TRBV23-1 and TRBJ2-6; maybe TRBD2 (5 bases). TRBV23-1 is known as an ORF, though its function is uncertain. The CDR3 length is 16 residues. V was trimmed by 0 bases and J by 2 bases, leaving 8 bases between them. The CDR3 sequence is CASSQSPGTGANVLTF. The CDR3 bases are TGCGCCAGCAGTCAATCGCCGGGGACTGGGGCCAACGTCCTGACTTTC.

The CDR3 nucleotides read TGTGCCACCAGCAGAGTAACAGGGGGCTGGAACACTGAAGCTTTCTTT. The encoded protein is CATSRVTGGWNTEAFF. The chain uses TRBV15 and TRBJ1-1; TRBD1 agrees at 9 bases. The CDR3 has 16 amino acids. V was clipped by 1 base and J by 1 base; unmatched bases: 4. Per the germline V gene, CDR1 is LNHNV and CDR2 is YYDKDF (reference sequence).

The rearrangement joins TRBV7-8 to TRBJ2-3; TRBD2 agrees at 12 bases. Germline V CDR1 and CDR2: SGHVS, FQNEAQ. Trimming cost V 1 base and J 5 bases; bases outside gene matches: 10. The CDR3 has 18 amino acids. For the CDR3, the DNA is TGTGCCAGCAGCTTAGGTCTAGCGGGAGGGCCGTTTTTAGATACGCAGTATTTT. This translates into CASSLGLAGGPFLDTQYF.

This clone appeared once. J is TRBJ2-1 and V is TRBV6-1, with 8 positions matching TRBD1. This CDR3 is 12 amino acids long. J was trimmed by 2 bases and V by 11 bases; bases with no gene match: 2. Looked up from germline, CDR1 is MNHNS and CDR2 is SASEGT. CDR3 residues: CASGGAYNEQFF. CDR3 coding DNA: TGTGCCTCAGGGGGCGCCTACAATGAGCAGTTCTTC.

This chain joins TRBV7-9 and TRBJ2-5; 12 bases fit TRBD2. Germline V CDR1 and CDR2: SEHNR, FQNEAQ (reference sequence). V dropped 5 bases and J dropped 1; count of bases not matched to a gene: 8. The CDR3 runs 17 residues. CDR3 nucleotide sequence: TGTGCCAGCAGCGTCGGGACTAGCGGGCCCCTCCAAGAGACCCAGTACTTC. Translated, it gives CASSVGTSGPLQETQYF. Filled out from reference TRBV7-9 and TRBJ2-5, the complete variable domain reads DTGVSQNPRHKITKRGQNVTFRCDPISEHNRLYWYRQTLGQGPEFLTYFQNEAQLEKSRLLSDRFSAERPKGSFSTLEIQRTEQGDSAMYLCASSVGTSGPLQETQYFGPGTRLLVL.

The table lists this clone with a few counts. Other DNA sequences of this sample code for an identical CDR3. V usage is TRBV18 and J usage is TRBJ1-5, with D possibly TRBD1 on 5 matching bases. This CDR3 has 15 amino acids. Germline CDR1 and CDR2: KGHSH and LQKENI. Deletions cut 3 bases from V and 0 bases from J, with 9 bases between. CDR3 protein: CASSPLQGSNQPQHF. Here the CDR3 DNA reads TGTGCCAGCTCACCTTTGCAGGGTAGCAATCAGCCCCAGCATTTT.

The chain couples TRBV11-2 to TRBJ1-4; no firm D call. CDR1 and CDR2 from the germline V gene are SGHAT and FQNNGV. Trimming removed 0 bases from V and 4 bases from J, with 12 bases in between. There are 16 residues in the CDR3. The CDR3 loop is CASSLERLPFNEKLFF. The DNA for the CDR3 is TGTGCCAGCAGCTTAGAACGGCTCCCCTTTAATGAAAAACTGTTTTTT. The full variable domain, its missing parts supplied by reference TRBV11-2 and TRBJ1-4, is EAGVAQSPRYKIIEKRQSVAFWCNPISGHATLYWYQQILGQGPKLLIQFQNNGVVDDSQLPKDRFSAERLKGVDSTLKIQPAKLEDSAVYLCASSLERLPFNEKLFFGSGTQLSVL.

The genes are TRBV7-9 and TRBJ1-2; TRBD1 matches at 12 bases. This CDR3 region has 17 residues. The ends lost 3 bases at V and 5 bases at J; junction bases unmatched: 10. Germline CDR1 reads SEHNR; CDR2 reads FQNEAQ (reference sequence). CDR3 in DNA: TGTGCCAGCAGCTTCGGGACAGGGGGCGCTGAACGATATGGCTACACCTTC. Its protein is CASSFGTGGAERYGYTF.

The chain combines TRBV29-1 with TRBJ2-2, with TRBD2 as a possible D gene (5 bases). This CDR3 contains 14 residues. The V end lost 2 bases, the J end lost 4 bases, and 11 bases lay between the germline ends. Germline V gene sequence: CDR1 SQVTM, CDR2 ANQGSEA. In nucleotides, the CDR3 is TGCAGCGTTGAACGGCTAGCAGGCACCGGGGAGCTGTTTTTT. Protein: CSVERLAGTGELFF.

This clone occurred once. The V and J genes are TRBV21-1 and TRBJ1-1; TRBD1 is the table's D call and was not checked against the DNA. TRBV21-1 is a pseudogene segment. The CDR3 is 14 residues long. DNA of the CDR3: TGTGCCAGCACCGAGCCCACAGGGGGCACTGAAGCTTTCTTT. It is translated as CASTEPTGGTEAFF.

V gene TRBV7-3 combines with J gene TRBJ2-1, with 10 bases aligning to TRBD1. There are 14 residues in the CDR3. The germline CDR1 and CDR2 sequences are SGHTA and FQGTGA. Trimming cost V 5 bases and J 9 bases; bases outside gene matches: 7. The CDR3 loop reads CASSPRTGGGEQFF. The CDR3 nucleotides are TGTGCCAGCAGCCCCCGGACAGGGGGAGGTGAGCAGTTCTTC.

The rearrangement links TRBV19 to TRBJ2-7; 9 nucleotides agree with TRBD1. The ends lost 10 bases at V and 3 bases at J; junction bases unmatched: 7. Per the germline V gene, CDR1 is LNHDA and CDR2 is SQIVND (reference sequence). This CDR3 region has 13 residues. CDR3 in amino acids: CATSQGQGYEQYF. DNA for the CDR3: TGTGCCACCTCCCAGGGACAGGGCTACGAGCAGTACTTC.

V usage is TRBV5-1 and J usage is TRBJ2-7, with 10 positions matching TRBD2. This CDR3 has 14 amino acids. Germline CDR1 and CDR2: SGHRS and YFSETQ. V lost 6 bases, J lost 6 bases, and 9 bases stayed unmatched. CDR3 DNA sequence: TGCGCCAGCAACCGGCTAGCGGGAGAGGGCGAGCAGTACTTC. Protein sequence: CASNRLAGEGEQYF.

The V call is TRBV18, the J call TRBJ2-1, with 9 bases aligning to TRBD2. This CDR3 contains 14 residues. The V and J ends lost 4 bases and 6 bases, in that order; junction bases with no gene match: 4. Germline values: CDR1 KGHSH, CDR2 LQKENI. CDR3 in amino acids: CASSLTSGPNEQFF. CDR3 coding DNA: TGTGCCAGCTCACTGACTAGCGGTCCCAATGAGCAGTTCTTC.

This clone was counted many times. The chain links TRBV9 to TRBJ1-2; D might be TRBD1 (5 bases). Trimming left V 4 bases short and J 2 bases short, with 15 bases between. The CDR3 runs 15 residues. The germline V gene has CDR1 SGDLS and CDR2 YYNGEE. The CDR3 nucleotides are TGTGCCAGCAGCACTATAACGACAGCGAACTATGGCTACACCTTC. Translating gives CASSTITTANYGYTF.

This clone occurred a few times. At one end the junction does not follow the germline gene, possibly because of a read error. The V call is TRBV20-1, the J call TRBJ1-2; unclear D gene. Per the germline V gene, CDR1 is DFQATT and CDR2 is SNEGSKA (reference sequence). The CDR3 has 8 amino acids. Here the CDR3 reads CSASPWVF. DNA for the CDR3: TGCAGTGCTAGCCCCTGGGTGTTC.

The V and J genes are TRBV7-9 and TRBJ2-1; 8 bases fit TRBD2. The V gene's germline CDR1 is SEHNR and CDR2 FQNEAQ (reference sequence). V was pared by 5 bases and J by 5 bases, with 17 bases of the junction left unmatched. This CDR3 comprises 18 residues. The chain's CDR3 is CASSKGRSTSGEDNEQFF. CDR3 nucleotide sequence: TGTGCCAGCAGCAAGGGACGGTCCACTAGCGGCGAGGACAATGAGCAGTTCTTC.

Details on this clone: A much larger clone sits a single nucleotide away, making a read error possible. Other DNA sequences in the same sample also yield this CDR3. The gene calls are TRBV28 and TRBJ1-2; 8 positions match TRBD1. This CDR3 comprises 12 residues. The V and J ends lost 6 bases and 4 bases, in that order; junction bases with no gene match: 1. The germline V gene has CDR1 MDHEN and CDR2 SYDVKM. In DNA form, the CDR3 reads TGTGCCAGCAGCGACAGGGGCTATGGCTACACCTTC. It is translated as CASSDRGYGYTF.

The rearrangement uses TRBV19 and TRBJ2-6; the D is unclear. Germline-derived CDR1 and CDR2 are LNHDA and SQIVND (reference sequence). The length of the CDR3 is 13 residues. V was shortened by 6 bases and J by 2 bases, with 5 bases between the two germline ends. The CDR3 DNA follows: TGTGCCAGTAGACTAACTGGGGCCAACGTCCTGACTTTC. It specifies CASRLTGANVLTF.

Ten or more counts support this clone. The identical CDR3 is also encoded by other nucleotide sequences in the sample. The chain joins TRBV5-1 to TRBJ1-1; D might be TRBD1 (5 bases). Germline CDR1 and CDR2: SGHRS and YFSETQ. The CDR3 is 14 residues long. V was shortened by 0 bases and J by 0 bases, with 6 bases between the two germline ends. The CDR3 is CASSLDRLNTEAFF. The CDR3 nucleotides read TGCGCCAGCAGCTTGGACAGGCTGAACACTGAAGCTTTCTTT.